Below, one T cell receptor beta chain is given with its context. These data originate in a study of early T cells in non-severe SARS-CoV-2 infection. V was clipped by 5 bases and J by 3 bases, with 14 bases between them. In germline, CDR1 is SGHVS, CDR2 FNYEAQ. The CDR3 has 15 residues. TCRdb reprocessed the 5' RACE reads with MiXCR, giving one entry per CDR3 protein. The sample records tens of thousands of distinct CDR3 sequences, about 14% being singletons. Material for sequencing was whole blood. This clonotype was sampled from an adult who was a healthcare worker with PCR-confirmed SARS-CoV-2 infection or an uninfected control (not recorded which). J is TRBJ2-1 and V is TRBV7-6; weak D call: TRBD2 (5 bases). CDR3 sequence reads: CASSQSEANYNEQFF. In DNA, the CDR3 is TGTGCCAGCAGCCAGTCGGAGGCGAACTACAATGAGCAGTTCTTC.